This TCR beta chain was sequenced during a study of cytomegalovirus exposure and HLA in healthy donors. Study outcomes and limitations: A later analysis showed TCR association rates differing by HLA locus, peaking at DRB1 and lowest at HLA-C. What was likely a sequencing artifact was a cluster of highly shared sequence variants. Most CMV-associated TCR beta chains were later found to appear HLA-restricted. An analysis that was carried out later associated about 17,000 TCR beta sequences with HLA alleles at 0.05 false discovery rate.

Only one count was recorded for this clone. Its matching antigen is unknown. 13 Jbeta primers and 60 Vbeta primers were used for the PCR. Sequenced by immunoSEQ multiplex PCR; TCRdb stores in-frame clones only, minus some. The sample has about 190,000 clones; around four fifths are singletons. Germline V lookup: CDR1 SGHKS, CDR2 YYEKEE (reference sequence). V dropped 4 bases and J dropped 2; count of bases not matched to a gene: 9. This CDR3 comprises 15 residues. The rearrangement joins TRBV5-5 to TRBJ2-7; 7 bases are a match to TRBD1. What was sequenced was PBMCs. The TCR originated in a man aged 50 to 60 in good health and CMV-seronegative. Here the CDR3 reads CASSDPGTAPYEQYF. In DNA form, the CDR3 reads TGTGCCAGCAGCGACCCGGGGACAGCTCCCTACGAGCAGTACTTC.